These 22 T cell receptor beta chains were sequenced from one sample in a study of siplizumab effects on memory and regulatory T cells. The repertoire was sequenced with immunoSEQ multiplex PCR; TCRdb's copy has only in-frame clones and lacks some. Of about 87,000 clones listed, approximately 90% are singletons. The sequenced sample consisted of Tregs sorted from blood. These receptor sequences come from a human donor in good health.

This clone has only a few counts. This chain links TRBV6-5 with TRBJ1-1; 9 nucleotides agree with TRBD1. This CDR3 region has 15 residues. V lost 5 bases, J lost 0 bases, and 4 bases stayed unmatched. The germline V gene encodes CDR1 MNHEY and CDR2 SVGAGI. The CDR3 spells CASSHGDRVNTEAFF. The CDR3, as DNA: TGTGCCAGCAGTCACGGGGACAGGGTGAACACTGAAGCTTTCTTT.

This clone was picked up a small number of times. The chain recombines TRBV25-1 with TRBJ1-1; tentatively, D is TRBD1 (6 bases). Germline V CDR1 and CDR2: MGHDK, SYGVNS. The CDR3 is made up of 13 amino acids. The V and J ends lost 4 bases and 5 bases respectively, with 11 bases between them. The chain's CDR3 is CASSAPGVTEAFF. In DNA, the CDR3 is TGTGCCAGCAGTGCACCAGGGGTGACTGAAGCTTTCTTT.

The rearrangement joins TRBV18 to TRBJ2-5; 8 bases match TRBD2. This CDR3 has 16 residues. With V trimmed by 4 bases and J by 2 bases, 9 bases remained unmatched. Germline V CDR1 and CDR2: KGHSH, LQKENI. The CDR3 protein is CASSLERSGGQETQYF. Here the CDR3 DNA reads TGTGCCAGCTCACTCGAGCGCAGCGGGGGACAAGAGACCCAGTACTTC.

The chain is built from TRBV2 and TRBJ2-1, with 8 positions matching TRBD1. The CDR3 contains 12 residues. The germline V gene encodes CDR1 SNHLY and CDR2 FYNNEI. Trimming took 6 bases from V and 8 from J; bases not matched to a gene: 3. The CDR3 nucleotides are TGTGCCAGCAGAGACAGGGGCGATGAGCAGTTCTTC. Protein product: CASRDRGDEQFF.

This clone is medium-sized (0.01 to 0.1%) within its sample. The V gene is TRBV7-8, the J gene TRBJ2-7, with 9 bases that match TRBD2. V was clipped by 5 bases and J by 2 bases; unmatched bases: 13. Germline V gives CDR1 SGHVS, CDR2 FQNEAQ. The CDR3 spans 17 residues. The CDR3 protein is CASSQMGSGGPTYEQYF. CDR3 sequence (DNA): TGTGCCAGCAGCCAGATGGGCAGCGGGGGGCCAACCTACGAGCAGTACTTC.

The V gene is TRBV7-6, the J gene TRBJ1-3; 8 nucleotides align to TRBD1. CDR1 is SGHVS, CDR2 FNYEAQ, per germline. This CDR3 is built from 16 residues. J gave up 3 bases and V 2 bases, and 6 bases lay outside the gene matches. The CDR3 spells CASSLIQGAIGNTIYF. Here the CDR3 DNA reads TGTGCCAGCAGCTTAATCCAGGGGGCTATTGGAAACACCATATATTTT.

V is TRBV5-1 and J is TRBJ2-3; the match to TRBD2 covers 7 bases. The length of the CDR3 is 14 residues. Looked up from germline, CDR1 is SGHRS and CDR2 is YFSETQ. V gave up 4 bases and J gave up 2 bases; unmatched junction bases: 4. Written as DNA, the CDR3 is TGCGCCAGCAGCCCCAGCGGGGCCACAGATACGCAGTATTTT. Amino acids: CASSPSGATDTQYF.

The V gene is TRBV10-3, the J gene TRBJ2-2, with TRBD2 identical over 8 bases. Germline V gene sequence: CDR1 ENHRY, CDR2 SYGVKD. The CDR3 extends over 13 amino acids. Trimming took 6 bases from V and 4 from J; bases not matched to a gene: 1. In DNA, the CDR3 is TGTGCCATCAGCGGGGGGGGCACCGGGGAGCTGTTTTTT. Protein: CAISGGGTGELFF.

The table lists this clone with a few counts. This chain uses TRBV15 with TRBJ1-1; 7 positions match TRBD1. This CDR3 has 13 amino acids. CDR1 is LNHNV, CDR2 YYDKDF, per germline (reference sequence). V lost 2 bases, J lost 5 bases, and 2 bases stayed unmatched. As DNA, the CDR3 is TGTGCCACCAGCAGAAGACAGGGAACTGAAGCTTTCTTT. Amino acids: CATSRRQGTEAFF.

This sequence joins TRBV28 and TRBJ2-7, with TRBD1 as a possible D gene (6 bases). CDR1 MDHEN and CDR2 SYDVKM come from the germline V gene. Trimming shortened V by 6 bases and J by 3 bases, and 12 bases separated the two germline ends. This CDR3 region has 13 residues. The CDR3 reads CASRDSPNYEQYF. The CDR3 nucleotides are TGTGCCAGCAGGGACAGCCCCAACTACGAGCAGTACTTC. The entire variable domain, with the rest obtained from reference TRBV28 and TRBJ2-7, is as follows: DVKVTQSSRYLVKRTGEKVFLECVQDMDHENMFWYRQDPGLGLRLIYFSYDVKMKEKGDIPEGYSVSREKKERFSLILESASTNQTSMYLCASRDSPNYEQYFGPGTRLTVT.

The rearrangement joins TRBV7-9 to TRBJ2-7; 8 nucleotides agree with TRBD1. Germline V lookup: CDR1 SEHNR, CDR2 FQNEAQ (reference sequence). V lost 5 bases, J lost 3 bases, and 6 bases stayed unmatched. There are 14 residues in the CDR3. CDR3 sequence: CASSLGTGLYEQYF. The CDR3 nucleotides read TGTGCCAGCAGCCTCGGGACAGGACTCTACGAGCAGTACTTC. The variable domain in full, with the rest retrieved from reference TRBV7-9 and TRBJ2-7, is DTGVSQNPRHKITKRGQNVTFRCDPISEHNRLYWYRQTLGQGPEFLTYFQNEAQLEKSRLLSDRFSAERPKGSFSTLEIQRTEQGDSAMYLCASSLGTGLYEQYFGPGTRLTVT.

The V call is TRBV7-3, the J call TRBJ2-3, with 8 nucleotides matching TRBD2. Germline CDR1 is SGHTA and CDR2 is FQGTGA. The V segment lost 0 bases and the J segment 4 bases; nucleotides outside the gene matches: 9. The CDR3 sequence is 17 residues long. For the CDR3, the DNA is TGTGCCAGCAGCTTAACGGGGACTAGAGGGATCGCAGATACGCAGTATTTT. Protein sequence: CASSLTGTRGIADTQYF. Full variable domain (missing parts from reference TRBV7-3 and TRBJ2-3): GAGVSQTPSNKVTEKGKYVELRCDPISGHTALYWYRQSLGQGPEFLIYFQGTGAADDSGLPNDRFFAVRPEGSVSTLKIQRTERGDSAVYLCASSLTGTRGIADTQYFGPGTRLTVL.

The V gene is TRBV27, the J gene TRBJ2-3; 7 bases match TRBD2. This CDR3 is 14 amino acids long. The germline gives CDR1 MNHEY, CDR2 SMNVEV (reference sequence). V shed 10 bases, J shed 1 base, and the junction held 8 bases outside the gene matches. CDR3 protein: CATLGRARTDTQYF. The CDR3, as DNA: TGTGCCACCCTGGGGAGGGCCCGCACAGATACGCAGTATTTT.

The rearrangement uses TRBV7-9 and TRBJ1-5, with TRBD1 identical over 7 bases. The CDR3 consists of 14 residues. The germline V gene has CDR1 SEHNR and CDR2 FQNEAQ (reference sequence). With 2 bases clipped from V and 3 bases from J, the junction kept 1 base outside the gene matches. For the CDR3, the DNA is TGTGCCAGCAGCTTAACAGGGGCCAATCAGCCCCAGCATTTT. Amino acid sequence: CASSLTGANQPQHF.

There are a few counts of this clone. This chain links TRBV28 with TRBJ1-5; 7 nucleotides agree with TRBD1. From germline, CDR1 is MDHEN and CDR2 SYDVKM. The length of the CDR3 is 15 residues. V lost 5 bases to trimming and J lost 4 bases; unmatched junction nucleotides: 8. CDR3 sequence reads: CASSGSGTANQPQHF. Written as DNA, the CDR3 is TGTGCCAGCAGTGGCTCCGGGACAGCTAATCAGCCCCAGCATTTT.

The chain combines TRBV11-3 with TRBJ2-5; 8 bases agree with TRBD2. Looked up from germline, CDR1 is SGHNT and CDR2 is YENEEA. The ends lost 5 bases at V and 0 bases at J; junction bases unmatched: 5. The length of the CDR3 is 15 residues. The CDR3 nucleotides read TGTGCCAGCAGCCTCGGACTAGCCGACCAAGAGACCCAGTACTTC. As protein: CASSLGLADQETQYF.

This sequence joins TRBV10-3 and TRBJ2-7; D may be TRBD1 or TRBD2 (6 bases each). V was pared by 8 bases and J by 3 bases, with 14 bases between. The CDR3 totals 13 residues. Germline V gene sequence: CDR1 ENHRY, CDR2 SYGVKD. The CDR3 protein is CAIAAGQSYEQYF. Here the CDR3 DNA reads TGTGCCATCGCCGCGGGACAAAGCTACGAGCAGTACTTC.

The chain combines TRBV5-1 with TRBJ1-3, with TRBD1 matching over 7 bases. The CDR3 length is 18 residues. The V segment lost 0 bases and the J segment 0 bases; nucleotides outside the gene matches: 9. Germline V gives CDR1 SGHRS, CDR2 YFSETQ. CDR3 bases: TGCGCCAGCAGCTTGGGACAGGGACTAACCGACTCTGGAAACACCATATATTTT. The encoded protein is CASSLGQGLTDSGNTIYF.

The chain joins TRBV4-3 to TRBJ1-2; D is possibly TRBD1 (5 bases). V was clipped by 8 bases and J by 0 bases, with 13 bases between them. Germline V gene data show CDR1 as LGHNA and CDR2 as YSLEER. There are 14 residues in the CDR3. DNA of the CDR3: TGCGCCAGCGGTCCCGGGGACTCTAACTATGGCTACACCTTC. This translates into CASGPGDSNYGYTF.

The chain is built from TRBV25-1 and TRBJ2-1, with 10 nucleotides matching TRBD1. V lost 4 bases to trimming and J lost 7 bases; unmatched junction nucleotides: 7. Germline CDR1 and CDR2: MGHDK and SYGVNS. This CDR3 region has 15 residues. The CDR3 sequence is CASSGGQGLVNEQFF. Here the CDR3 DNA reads TGTGCCAGCAGTGGGGGACAGGGGCTAGTAAATGAGCAGTTCTTC.

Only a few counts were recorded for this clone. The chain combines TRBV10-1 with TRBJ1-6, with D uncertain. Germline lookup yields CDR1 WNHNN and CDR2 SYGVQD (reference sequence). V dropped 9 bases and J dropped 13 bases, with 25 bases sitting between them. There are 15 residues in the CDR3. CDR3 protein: CASQRYVRSSLPLHF. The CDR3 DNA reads TGCGCCAGTCAAAGGTATGTCCGCTCGTCCCTTCCCCTCCACTTT.

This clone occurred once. The CDR3 region is CASKGPGEGGGELFF. The CDR3 region has the DNA TGTGCCAGCAAAGGCCCCGGCGAAGGGGGCGGGGAGCTGTTTTTT. The genes are TRBV2 and TRBJ2-2, with a possible D match to TRBD1 (6 bases). CDR1 is SNHLY, CDR2 FYNNEI, per germline. Trimming left V 7 bases short and J 7 bases short, with 19 bases between. The CDR3 runs 15 residues.